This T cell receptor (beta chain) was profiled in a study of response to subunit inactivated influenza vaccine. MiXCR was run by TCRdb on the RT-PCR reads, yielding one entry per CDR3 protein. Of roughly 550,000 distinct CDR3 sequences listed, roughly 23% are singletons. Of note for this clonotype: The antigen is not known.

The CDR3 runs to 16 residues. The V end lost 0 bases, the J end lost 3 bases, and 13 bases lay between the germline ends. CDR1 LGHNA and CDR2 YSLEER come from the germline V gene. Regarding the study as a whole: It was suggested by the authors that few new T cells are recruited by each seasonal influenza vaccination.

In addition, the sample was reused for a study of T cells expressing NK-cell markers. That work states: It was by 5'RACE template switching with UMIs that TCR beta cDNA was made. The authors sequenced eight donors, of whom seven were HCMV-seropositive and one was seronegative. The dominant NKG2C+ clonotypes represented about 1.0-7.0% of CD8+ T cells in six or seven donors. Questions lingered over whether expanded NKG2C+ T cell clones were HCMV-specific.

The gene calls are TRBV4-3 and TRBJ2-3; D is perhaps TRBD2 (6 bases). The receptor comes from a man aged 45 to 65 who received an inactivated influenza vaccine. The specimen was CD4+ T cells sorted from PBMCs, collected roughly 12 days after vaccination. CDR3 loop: CASSQDPGRMTDTQYF. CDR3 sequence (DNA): TGCGCCAGCAGCCAAGATCCAGGGAGGATGACAGATACGCAGTATTTT.